A selection of T cell receptor beta chains follows, all from one sample in a study of T cell responses to AZD1222 COVID-19 vaccine. Profiling relied on immunoSEQ multiplex PCR, and the TCRdb table lists in-frame clones only, not all of them. The profile shows 120,000 or so clones, approximately 89% of them singletons. The sequences come from peripheral blood, collected on day 0 of AZD1222 vaccination. The receptors were gathered from an adult in good health. CDR3s include the opening cysteine and the closing phenylalanine or tryptophan. Each record gives: J gene, V gene, D gene, clone size, CDR3 DNA, CDR3 protein. D genes are given only for firm matches. Only part of the rows carry a size: once, few, many, or a class if the clone is expanded.

TRBJ2-3	TRBV9	TRBD1	once	TGTGCCAGCAGCTTCCGAGACCAGCCGGGACAGGGGGCTCGTACGCAGTATTTT	CASSFRDQPGQGARTQYF
TRBJ2-3	TRBV28	.	.	TGTGCCAGCAGTTTTTACCCGGGGACCCAACGAATGGATACGCAGTATTTT	CASSFYPGTQRMDTQYF
TRBJ2-7	TRBV28	.	once	TGTGCCAGCAGTTTATTTGGACTCCGATCCTCCTACGAGCAGTACTTC	CASSLFGLRSSYEQYF
TRBJ2-7	TRBV30	.	.	TGTGCCTGGACCCCCAGCGGTTCCTACGAGCAGTACTTC	CAWTPSGSYEQYF
TRBJ2-2	TRBV27	.	.	TGTGCCAGCAGTTTTTTTTACCCCGCGGGCACCGGGGAGCTGTTTTTT	CASSFFYPAGTGELFF
TRBJ2-7	TRBV10-2	TRBD2	.	TGCGCCACCGGTAGCGGGTTGACCTACGAGCAGTACTTC	CATGSGLTYEQYF
TRBJ2-1	TRBV6-5	TRBD2	.	TGTGCCAGCGGAATGACTAGCAACAATGAGCAGTTCTTC	CASGMTSNNEQFF
TRBJ1-3	TRBV5-4	TRBD1	.	TGTGCCAGCAGCACACGCGGGACAGGGTATGGAAACACCATATATTTT	CASSTRGTGYGNTIYF
TRBJ2-1	TRBV27	TRBD2	once	TGTGCCAGCAGTTTATGGGCGGGAGAGAAGCAGTTCTTC	CASSLWAGEKQFF
TRBJ2-7	TRBV29-1	.	.	TGCAGCGTTGGGCGGAACTCCTACGAGCAGTACTTC	CSVGRNSYEQYF
TRBJ2-1	TRBV7-6	.	.	TGTGCCAGCAGCTTAAGGGGGGGTGACGGTGTGATCAATGAGCAGTTCTTC	CASSLRGGDGVINEQFF
TRBJ2-3	TRBV29-1	TRBD2	.	TGCAGCGTTGAAAGCGGGATATCAGATACGCAGTATTTT	CSVESGISDTQYF
TRBJ2-5	TRBV7-8	.	once	TGTGCCAGCAGCTTACTGACAGGGAGGACCCAGACACCTAAAGAGACCCAGTACTTC	CASSLLTGRTQTPKETQYF
TRBJ2-3	TRBV3-1/TRBV3-2	.	.	TGTGCCAGCAGCGGGGGACCACAAAGCACAGATACGCAGTATTTT	CASSGGPQSTDTQYF
TRBJ1-3	TRBV18	.	.	TGTGCCAGCACCCCGATCTCTGGAAACACCATATATTTT	CASTPISGNTIYF
TRBJ2-7	TRBV9	TRBD1	once	TGTGCCAGCAGCGCCGGACAGGGGGGCTTCTACGAGCAGTACTTC	CASSAGQGGFYEQYF
TRBJ2-3	TRBV29-1	.	.	TGCAGCGTTGAGGCTATCACGAGGGCCACAGATACGCAGTATTTT	CSVEAITRATDTQYF
TRBJ2-2	TRBV5-1	.	.	TGCGCCAGCAGCTCGGCCGGGATCTCGGGCACCGGGGAGCTGTTTTTT	CASSSAGISGTGELFF
TRBJ2-5	TRBV19	TRBD1	.	TGTGCCAGTAGCCAGGACAGGGGGAAAGAGACCCAGTACTTC	CASSQDRGKETQYF
TRBJ2-1	TRBV24-1	TRBD2	.	TGTGCCACCAGTGTCGGTAGTGCGGGAGCCGACAATGAGCAGTTCTTC	CATSVGSAGADNEQFF
TRBJ1-3	TRBV12-5	.	.	TGTGCTAGTGGGTCTAGGGGGGAGGGAAACACCATATATTTT	CASGSRGEGNTIYF
TRBJ1-1	TRBV4-2	.	.	TGTGCCAGCAGCCAAGATGGGGGCAGCTTGAACACTGAAGCTTTCTTT	CASSQDGGSLNTEAFF
TRBJ2-2	TRBV27	.	.	TGTGCCAGCACCATTGACTACCACACCGGGGAGCTGTTTTTT	CASTIDYHTGELFF
TRBJ2-2	TRBV3-1/TRBV3-2	TRBD2	.	TGTGCCAGCAGCCAAACTAGCGGGAGGGACACCGGGGAGCTGTTTTTT	CASSQTSGRDTGELFF
TRBJ2-7	TRBV5-1	.	.	TGCGCCAGCAGCTTGGTCGCCGCCCCTACCTACGAGCAGTACTTC	CASSLVAAPTYEQYF
TRBJ1-4	TRBV7-2	.	once	TGTGCCAGCAGCTTAGCCCTTGGGGGGTATGAAAAACTGTTTTTT	CASSLALGGYEKLFF
TRBJ2-3	TRBV5-4	.	.	TGTGCCAGCAGCTTGGAGCACACCAAAGAGGATACGCAGTATTTT	CASSLEHTKEDTQYF
TRBJ2-3	TRBV5-1	TRBD2	.	TGCGCCAGCAGCTTGGCTCTCGCGGGGGCAGATACGCAGTATTTT	CASSLALAGADTQYF
TRBJ2-2	TRBV9	.	.	TGTGCCAGCAGCCTCGAGAGGCAGGGGTTTAGCGGGGAGCTGTTTTTT	CASSLERQGFSGELFF
TRBJ2-7	TRBV11-3	.	.	TGTGCCAACTGGACGGGCCGACCCCTAGGTTGGACCTACGAGCAGTACTTC	CANWTGRPLGWTYEQYF
TRBJ2-1	TRBV5-1	.	.	TGCGCCAGCAGCTTGGCCTTTGTGACCTACAATGAGCAGTTCTTC	CASSLAFVTYNEQFF
TRBJ2-3	TRBV10-3	TRBD2	.	TGTGCCATCAGTGACAGCGGGAGGGCGAGAGATACGCAGTATTTT	CAISDSGRARDTQYF
TRBJ2-5	TRBV6-6	.	.	TGTGCCAGCAGTTACTACGGGGAGACCCAGTACTTC	CASSYYGETQYF
TRBJ2-7	TRBV28	.	.	TGTGCCAGCAGCCCCGATCGGGTAAGCTCCTACGAGCAGTACTTC	CASSPDRVSSYEQYF
TRBJ2-2	TRBV19	.	.	TGTGCCAGCCGCATCCGGGACAAATACACCGGGGAGCTGTTTTTT	CASRIRDKYTGELFF
TRBJ2-3	TRBV27	TRBD2	.	TGTGCCAGCAGCTCCACCCTCCTAGCGGGGGGAAGCACAGATACGCAGTATTTT	CASSSTLLAGGSTDTQYF
TRBJ1-1	TRBV27	.	.	TGTGCCAGCAGTTTAGTGGGGTCCCCGAACACTGAAGCTTTCTTT	CASSLVGSPNTEAFF
TRBJ2-2	TRBV28	.	.	TGTGCCAGCAGTTTACTCGGGGAGCTGTTTTTT	CASSLLGELFF
TRBJ1-5	TRBV4-3	.	.	TGCGCCAGCAGCCAAGGTACCAGCAATCAGCCCCAGCATTTT	CASSQGTSNQPQHF
TRBJ1-2	TRBV12-3/TRBV12-4	TRBD1	.	TGTGCCAGCAGTACGGACAGGGTAGATGGCTACACCTTC	CASSTDRVDGYTF